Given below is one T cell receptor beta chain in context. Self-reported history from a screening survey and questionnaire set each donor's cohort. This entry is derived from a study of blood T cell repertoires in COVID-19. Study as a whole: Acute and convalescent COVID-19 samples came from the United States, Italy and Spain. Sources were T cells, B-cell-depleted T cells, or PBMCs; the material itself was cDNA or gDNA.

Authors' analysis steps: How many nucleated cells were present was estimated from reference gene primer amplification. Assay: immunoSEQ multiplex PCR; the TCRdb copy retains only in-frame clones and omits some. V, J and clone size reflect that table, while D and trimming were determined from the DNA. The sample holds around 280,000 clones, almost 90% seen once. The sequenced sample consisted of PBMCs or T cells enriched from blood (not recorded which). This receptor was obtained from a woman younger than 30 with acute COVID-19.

The CDR3 is CASSLIFNRGDTQYF. CDR3 coding DNA: TGTGCCAGCAGTTTAATCTTTAACAGGGGGGATACGCAGTATTTT. The chain uses TRBV27 and TRBJ2-3; 8 bases agree with TRBD1. V lost 2 bases, J lost 6 bases, and 7 bases stayed unmatched. CDR1 MNHEY and CDR2 SMNVEV come from the germline V gene (reference sequence). This CDR3 is built from 15 residues.